Included here is one T cell receptor (beta chain) sequence, with context. The antigen it recognizes is unknown. The sample holds no much larger clone one base away, and base qualities are not on file. The sample is drawn from a study of blood T cells in healthy people across ages (dated by TCRdb to 2015 to 2017). Regarding the complete study: In model experiments, roughly one uniquely barcoded TCR beta cDNA molecule per two T cells was captured by template switching. For two donors (one aged 18 to 30 and one aged 80 or older), the study analyzed two additional independent replicas of 1 million unique cDNA reads from the same blood draw. To avoid experimental bias, donors of different ages were randomly spread across the sequencing lanes. The study measured age-related changes in TCR beta repertoire diversity using deep sequencing normalized with unique cDNA molecular identifiers. The donors were divided into four age groups: young (average about 16 years), middle-aged (almost 40), aged (approximately 64) and long-lived (82).

Systemically healthy Caucasian individuals from Russia, 39 in total and aged roughly 6 to 100 years, were included as donors. Roughly 10 milliliters of peripheral blood were collected from each donor into EDTA-treated Vacutainer tubes. PBMCs were isolated by Ficoll-Paque density-gradient centrifugation, with at least 7 million obtained per sample. Total RNA was extracted from PBMCs with Trizol reagent, with at least 6 micrograms obtained per sample. For every donor, an aliquot of PBMCs went through flow cytometry to measure the percentages of naive CD45RAhigh/CD27high T cells. Sequences SEHNR (CDR1) and FQNEAQ (CDR2) are obtained from the germline V gene (reference sequence). The CDR3, from cysteine to phenylalanine, totals 14 residues. The only DNA kept is the CDR3, 42 bases in frame from the first base. The V end gives up 9 bases and the J end 1 base, leaving 5 bases in the junction not matched to a gene.

Study-level results and caveats: Observed TCR beta diversity per million T cells fell roughly linearly with age, and a significant reduction was already apparent by age around 36. The CMV infection status of donors was not known, potentially confounding age-related changes in expanded clonotypes. There was a strong correlation between observed TCR beta diversity and the percentage of naive T cells measured by flow cytometry. Compared with the aged group, more naive CD4+ T cells, fewer expanded clones and increased TCR diversity were shown by the long-lived group, suggesting age selection. Estimates of total diversity from one million sequenced T cells were regarded as lower bounds and underestimates. Conclusive comparison of naive and antigen-experienced compartments was prevented by the profiling of bulk unsorted PBMCs.

Libraries were built with 5' RACE. The data were produced on an Illumina HiSeq 2500. A second PCR of about 6 to 11 cycles was run with a J-beta primer mix and a sample-barcoded 5' primer. A template-switch 5' adaptor carrying 12 random nucleotides introduced a unique molecular identifier onto each TCR beta cDNA molecule. Each sample yielded at least 2.5 million CDR3-containing paired-end reads. First-strand cDNA synthesis was performed from all RNA using the Mint cDNA synthesis kit, with priming by a TRBC-specific oligonucleotide. Following uracil-DNA glycosylase treatment, a first 18-cycle PCR with universal primers M1SS and BC2_uni_R was performed on all cDNA. On the authors' methods: For normalization, 1 million high-quality reads, each with a distinct molecular identifier, were randomly selected from each sample. Instead of being binned into consensus sequences, reads that shared molecular identifiers were thrown out. MiTCR, run with a Q25 quality threshold and the strictest error-elimination algorithm, handled CDR3 identification, clonotype clustering and error correction. A nonparametric unseen species model with Euler transformation was used to estimate a lower bound on total TCR beta diversity. The public reads were reprocessed in TCRdb via fastp at Q25 and MiXCR, keeping in-frame beta chains. One record per CDR3 amino acid sequence lists the most common genes and DNA. These V and J calls derive from TCRdb rather than the authors' analysis. The sample records 1.5 million to 2 million distinct CDR3 sequences, just under 50% of which are singletons. Jointly, the top ten make up approximately 2.1% of the sample.

The sequencing sample was made of blood. This sequence was found in a woman in her thirties or forties in good health. Recombination joined TRBV7-9 with TRBJ2-2; 7 bases in the middle match TRBD1. The CDR3: CASRGQQNTGELFF. The DNA sequence is TGTGCCAGTAGGGGACAGCAGAACACCGGGGAGCTGTTTTTT.